Listed below are T cell receptor beta chains from one sample, sequenced in a study of graft-versus-host responses after intestinal transplantation. Antigens for these TCRs are unknown. Assay: immunoSEQ multiplex PCR; the TCRdb copy retains only in-frame clones and omits some. The sample has 130,000 to 150,000 clones, around 90% seen once. The sample in question was unstimulated CD4+ T cells sorted from spleen or lymph node cells, obtained before intestinal transplant. The receptor source for this set is a human donor who received an intestinal transplant. The CDR3 runs from the conserved cysteine through the conserved F or W. A D gene is named only where the DNA matches it firmly. Clone size is stated in some rows and not others, as once, few, many or a class when expanded.

D gene: .
clone size: once
V gene: TRBV5-4
J gene: TRBJ2-1
CDR3 length: 16
CDR3 DNA: TGTGCCAGCAGCTCTTTGGGAGCCCCCGGGGGCGATGAGCAGTTCTTC
CDR3 protein: CASSSLGAPGGDEQFF

D gene: .
clone size: .
V gene: TRBV18
J gene: TRBJ2-7
CDR3 length: 15
CDR3 DNA: TGTGCCAGCTCACCCCGGTGGGCCCCATCCTACGAGCAGTACTTC
CDR3 protein: CASSPRWAPSYEQYF

D gene: TRBD1
clone size: .
V gene: TRBV14
J gene: TRBJ2-3
CDR3 length: 15
CDR3 DNA: TGTGCCAGCAGCCACCGGACAGGGGTCACAGATACGCAGTATTTT
CDR3 protein: CASSHRTGVTDTQYF

D gene: TRBD2
clone size: .
V gene: TRBV9
J gene: TRBJ2-1
CDR3 length: 16
CDR3 DNA: TGTGCCAGCAGCCCACGACTAGCGGGAGGGCCCACCGAGCAGTTCTTC
CDR3 protein: CASSPRLAGGPTEQFF

D gene: .
clone size: few
V gene: TRBV5-1
J gene: TRBJ1-3
CDR3 length: 15
CDR3 DNA: TGCGCCAGCAGCTTATCACAGCTGCAAGGAAACACCATATATTTT
CDR3 protein: CASSLSQLQGNTIYF

D gene: .
clone size: .
V gene: TRBV11-2
J gene: TRBJ2-7
CDR3 length: 14
CDR3 DNA: TGTGCCAGCAGCTTAGATCGGGCCAGCTACGAGCAGTACTTC
CDR3 protein: CASSLDRASYEQYF

D gene: .
clone size: .
V gene: TRBV11-1
J gene: TRBJ2-5
CDR3 length: 15
CDR3 DNA: TGTGCCAGCAGCCCGGAGTACCGGTACCAAGAGACCCAGTACTTC
CDR3 protein: CASSPEYRYQETQYF

D gene: TRBD1
clone size: .
V gene: TRBV12-5
J gene: TRBJ2-1
CDR3 length: 17
CDR3 DNA: TGTGCTAGTGGGCAAACAGGGGGCACACACACACACAATGAGCAGTTCTTC
CDR3 protein: CASGQTGGTHTHNEQFF

D gene: TRBD2
clone size: .
V gene: TRBV7-2
J gene: TRBJ2-7
CDR3 length: 13
CDR3 DNA: TGTGCCAGCAGTCTAGCGGGAGGGTACGAGCAGTACTTC
CDR3 protein: CASSLAGGYEQYF

D gene: .
clone size: .
V gene: TRBV4-2
J gene: TRBJ2-2
CDR3 length: 16
CDR3 DNA: TGTGCCAGCAGCCAAGAAGCCCGGGGAAGCACCGGGGAGCTGTTTTTT
CDR3 protein: CASSQEARGSTGELFF

D gene: .
clone size: .
V gene: TRBV7-3
J gene: TRBJ1-1
CDR3 length: 13
CDR3 DNA: TGTGCCAGCAGCTTAAATGGGTACACTGAAGCTTTCTTT
CDR3 protein: CASSLNGYTEAFF

D gene: .
clone size: .
V gene: TRBV6-5
J gene: TRBJ1-5
CDR3 length: 15
CDR3 DNA: TGTGCCAGCAGGGGAGGCGGCGGTCCCAATGGGCCCCAGCATTTT
CDR3 protein: CASRGGGGPNGPQHF

D gene: .
clone size: .
V gene: TRBV7-3
J gene: TRBJ2-1
CDR3 length: 15
CDR3 DNA: TGTGCCAGCAGCACATACAGAAGCTCCTACAATGAGCAGTTCTTC
CDR3 protein: CASSTYRSSYNEQFF

D gene: .
clone size: .
V gene: TRBV6-5
J gene: TRBJ2-3
CDR3 length: 12
CDR3 DNA: TGTGCCAGCACACAGGTCACAGATACGCAGTATTTT
CDR3 protein: CASTQVTDTQYF

D gene: .
clone size: .
V gene: TRBV27
J gene: TRBJ2-7
CDR3 length: 15
CDR3 DNA: TGTGCCAGCAGTCAACTCGGGAGTAACCCCTACGAGCAGTACTTC
CDR3 protein: CASSQLGSNPYEQYF

D gene: .
clone size: .
V gene: TRBV28
J gene: TRBJ2-3
CDR3 length: 15
CDR3 DNA: TGTGCCAGCAGTTTATCATTGATATTCACAGATACGCAGTATTTT
CDR3 protein: CASSLSLIFTDTQYF

D gene: .
clone size: .
V gene: TRBV7-2
J gene: TRBJ1-6
CDR3 length: 14
CDR3 DNA: TGTGCCAGCAGCTTAGGGGGTTATAATTCACCCCTCCACTTT
CDR3 protein: CASSLGGYNSPLHF

D gene: .
clone size: .
V gene: TRBV7-2
J gene: TRBJ2-7
CDR3 length: 13
CDR3 DNA: TGTGCCAGCAGCTTAGTTGATCTTGACGAGCAGTACTTC
CDR3 protein: CASSLVDLDEQYF

D gene: TRBD2
clone size: .
V gene: TRBV5-1
J gene: TRBJ2-1
CDR3 length: 16
CDR3 DNA: TGCGCCAGCAGAAATCGGACTAGCGGGGCTTACAATGAGCAGTTCTTC
CDR3 protein: CASRNRTSGAYNEQFF

D gene: TRBD1
clone size: .
V gene: TRBV5-1
J gene: TRBJ2-7
CDR3 length: 14
CDR3 DNA: TGCGCCAGCAGCTGGCGGGACAGGGGGGACGAGCAGTACTTC
CDR3 protein: CASSWRDRGDEQYF

D gene: .
clone size: .
V gene: TRBV25-1
J gene: TRBJ1-5
CDR3 length: 14
CDR3 DNA: TGTGCCAGCAGTGAATTAACCCGGGGGCAGCCCCAGCATTTT
CDR3 protein: CASSELTRGQPQHF

D gene: TRBD1
clone size: .
V gene: TRBV28
J gene: TRBJ1-3
CDR3 length: 14
CDR3 DNA: TGTGCCAGCAGCCCCCCGGGACAGGGAAACACCATATATTTT
CDR3 protein: CASSPPGQGNTIYF

D gene: .
clone size: .
V gene: TRBV21-1
J gene: TRBJ2-5
CDR3 length: 14
CDR3 DNA: TGTGCCAGCAGCTCCCGGGAAAAACAAGAGACCCAGTACTTC
CDR3 protein: CASSSREKQETQYF

D gene: TRBD2
clone size: few
V gene: TRBV27
J gene: TRBJ2-1
CDR3 length: 15
CDR3 DNA: TGTGCCAGCAGTTTACCAGGACTAGCGGGACATGAGCAGTTCTTC
CDR3 protein: CASSLPGLAGHEQFF